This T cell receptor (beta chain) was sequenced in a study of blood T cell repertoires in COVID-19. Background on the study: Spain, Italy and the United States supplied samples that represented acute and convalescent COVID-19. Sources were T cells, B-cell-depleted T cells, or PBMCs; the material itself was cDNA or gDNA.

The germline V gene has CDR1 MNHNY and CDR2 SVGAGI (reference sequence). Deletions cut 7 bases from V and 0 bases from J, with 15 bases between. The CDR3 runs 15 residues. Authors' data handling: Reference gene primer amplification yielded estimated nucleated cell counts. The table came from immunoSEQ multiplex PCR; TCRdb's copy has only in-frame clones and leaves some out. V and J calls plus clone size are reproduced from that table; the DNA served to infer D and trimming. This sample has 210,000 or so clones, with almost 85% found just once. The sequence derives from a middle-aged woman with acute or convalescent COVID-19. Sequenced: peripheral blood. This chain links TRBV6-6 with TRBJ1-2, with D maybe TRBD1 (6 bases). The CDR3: CASNRFEGANYGYTF. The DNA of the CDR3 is TGTGCCAGCAACCGATTCGAGGGGGCTAACTATGGCTACACCTTC.